This T cell receptor beta chain was identified in a study of identifying expanded T cells in peripheral blood. The study's findings and limits: Technical replicates showed around 1.2 changed clones; two weeks 15 to 20; four weeks 19. Across healthy donors, higher total template counts meant significantly greater roughly 2-week count variance.

No infections or other immune events were documented during collection. On this clone itself: Its antigen is not identified.

This CDR3 is 15 amino acids long. Germline loops: CDR1 MDHEN, CDR2 SYDVKM. Trimming took 2 bases from V and 0 from J, leaving 11 bases between them. Generated by immunoSEQ multiplex PCR, the TCRdb table keeps only in-frame clones and is missing some. Seen here are approximately 110,000 clones, around 89% observed once, and the top ten hold just under 8.5%. V and J are TRBV28 and TRBJ2-7; D is unresolved. The sequence was obtained from a person between 18 and 70 years old in good health. The source material was blood. The CDR3 here is CASSLPTTYSYEQYF. As DNA, the CDR3 is TGTGCCAGCAGTTTACCCACGACGTACTCCTACGAGCAGTACTTC.